This T cell receptor (beta chain) was recorded in a study of control samples from healthy donors and cancer patients. Trimming shortened V by 7 bases and J by 4 bases, and 17 bases separated the two germline ends. The CDR3 extends over 15 amino acids. CDR1 LNHDA and CDR2 SQIVND come from the germline V gene (reference sequence). Produced via immunoSEQ multiplex PCR; TCRdb's table is partial and in-frame only. The sample lists tens of thousands of clones; approximately 88% were seen once. The source material was PBMCs. The V call is TRBV19, the J call TRBJ1-5; no firm D call. This TCR derives from an older man with lung cancer. CDR3 loop: CASNPAAMGNQPQHF. For the CDR3, the DNA is TGTGCCAGTAACCCAGCGGCAATGGGAAATCAGCCCCAGCATTTT.